This is a list of T cell receptor beta chains from one sample in a study of blood T cell repertoires in COVID-19. Repertoires were generated with immunoSEQ multiplex PCR, while TCRdb's copy carries only in-frame clones and drops some. The sample carries roughly 330,000 clones, approximately 90% recorded once. The sample taken for sequencing was peripheral blood. These receptors came from a woman in her fifties or sixties with active or convalescent COVID-19. Both conserved end residues are part of each CDR3. Each record gives: V gene, J gene, CDR3 protein.

>TRBV6-5|TRBJ1-1
CASNRDRVNTEAFF
>TRBV7-8|TRBJ2-7
CASSLDQGSLYEQYF
>TRBV5-1|TRBJ2-7
CASSLQGPEQYF
>TRBV5-1|TRBJ1-3
CASSLRGTGSGNTIYF
>TRBV12-5|TRBJ1-5
CASGLVGGQGSSRSNQPQHF
>TRBV15|TRBJ2-3
CATSRVLTHSDTQYF
>TRBV14|TRBJ2-1
CASSQERGNEQFF
>TRBV7-2|TRBJ2-7
CASSWGLAGSYEQYF
>TRBV5-1|TRBJ2-1
CASSLGEAYNEQFF
>TRBV6-6|TRBJ2-1
CASSQPGTSGGEQFF
>TRBV18|TRBJ1-2
CASSPGQGYGYTF
>TRBV9|TRBJ2-3
CASSRKTRLGDTQYF
>TRBV7-2|TRBJ2-7
CASSLWSLTSVYEQYF
>TRBV7-3|TRBJ1-2
CASSLAAGGGYTF
>TRBV7-9|TRBJ2-1
CASSPYNEQFF
>TRBV6-2/TRBV6-3|TRBJ1-2
CASSLGQVYGYTF
>TRBV30|TRBJ2-1
CAWSGTGVSYNEQFF
>TRBV6-6|TRBJ2-7
CASSYSPQGMTYEQYF
>TRBV6-5|TRBJ2-7
CASYSGGYEQYF
>TRBV7-2|TRBJ2-7
CASSLTLGEQYF
>TRBV2|TRBJ2-5
CASRVGTGKETQYF
>TRBV9|TRBJ1-2
CVPGANYGYTF
>TRBV18|TRBJ2-7
CASSPQRYEQYF
>TRBV5-1|TRBJ2-7
CASSFTGSSYEQYF
>TRBV19|TRBJ1-2
CASSMGEIGGYTF
>TRBV5-1|TRBJ2-5
CASSRGLAGGPKAQYF
>TRBV6-1|TRBJ2-7
CASSVTHPSGTSGYEQYF
>TRBV29-1|TRBJ1-2
CSFVGQGARGYTF
>TRBV27|TRBJ1-4
CASSETGMTNEKLFF
>TRBV19|TRBJ1-2
CASSISGSSNYGYTF
>TRBV7-2|TRBJ2-1
CASSFRLAGGLGEQFF
>TRBV28|TRBJ2-7
CASSFPGSYSYEQYF
>TRBV7-6|TRBJ1-3
CASSSGGNTIYF
>TRBV5-5|TRBJ2-7
CASSLARGYEQYF
>TRBV30|TRBJ2-1
CAWRFGRGLADYNEQFF